The rows below give T cell receptor beta chains drawn from one sample of a study of T-cell memory formation after mild COVID-19. From the 5' RACE reads, TCRdb called clonotypes with MiXCR, one entry per CDR3 protein. The sample shows around 300,000 distinct CDR3 sequences, 8% to 9% of them seen only once. Sequenced material: PBMCs or a T cell subset sorted from them (not recorded which). All receptors derive from a young man who had mild COVID-19 (a few samples of this study predate the infection). Cell type and time point are not known. CDR3s include the opening cysteine and the closing phenylalanine or tryptophan. Each record gives: J gene, D gene, clone size, V gene, CDR3 DNA, CDR3 protein. D genes are given only for firm matches. Clone size is not always given. Where it is, it says once, few, many or a class for expanded clones.

J: TRBJ2-7; D: .; size: few; V: TRBV9; DNA: TGTGCCAGCGGGCAGGGCTACGAGCAGTACTTC; CDR3: CASGQGYEQYF
J: TRBJ2-1; D: TRBD2; size: few; V: TRBV7-9; DNA: TGTGCCAGCAGCCGACTAGCATCAGACCGTGAGCAGTTCTTC; CDR3: CASSRLASDREQFF
J: TRBJ1-5; D: .; size: few; V: TRBV9; DNA: TGTGCCAGCAGCGCCTGGCGGGGCCGCGACGGCAATCAGCCCCAGCATTTT; CDR3: CASSAWRGRDGNQPQHF
J: TRBJ1-3; D: .; size: many; V: TRBV15; DNA: TGTGCCACCAGCAAATCGAGAGCAAACACCATATATTTT; CDR3: CATSKSRANTIYF
J: TRBJ2-1; D: TRBD1; size: few; V: TRBV7-8; DNA: TGTGCCAGCAGCTGGACAGGGGGAGATGAGCAGTTCTTC; CDR3: CASSWTGGDEQFF
J: TRBJ1-2; D: .; size: few; V: TRBV3-1; DNA: TGTGCCAGCAGGGATTGGACAGATTCCCATGGCTACACCTTC; CDR3: CASRDWTDSHGYTF
J: TRBJ1-6; D: TRBD1; size: many; V: TRBV6-5; DNA: TGTGCCAGCATCCCACAAGTCCGCGGGGCGCAGGGGGCCGATTCACCCCTCCACTTT; CDR3: CASIPQVRGAQGADSPLHF
J: TRBJ2-3; D: .; size: few; V: TRBV4-3; DNA: TGCGCCAGCAGCCAAGCGGCGAGCACAGATACGCAGTATTTT; CDR3: CASSQAASTDTQYF
J: TRBJ2-3; D: .; size: .; V: TRBV5-1; DNA: TGCGCCAGCAGCTTGGGCCAGGGCAGCCCGGCAATGGATACGCAGTATTTT; CDR3: CASSLGQGSPAMDTQYF
J: TRBJ1-4; D: TRBD1; size: .; V: TRBV5-1; DNA: TGCGCCAGCAGCTGGCTGGACAGGCGTGAAAAACTGTTTTTT; CDR3: CASSWLDRREKLFF
J: TRBJ2-6; D: .; size: .; V: TRBV24-1; DNA: TGTGCCACTACCGGGTCCTCTGGGGCCAACGTCCTGACTTTC; CDR3: CATTGSSGANVLTF
J: TRBJ2-2; D: .; size: many; V: TRBV12-3/TRBV12-4; DNA: TGTGCCAGCAGTTTAGGGCGGCAGGGGAGCGGGGAGCTGTTTTTT; CDR3: CASSLGRQGSGELFF
J: TRBJ1-6; D: .; size: .; V: TRBV9; DNA: TGTGCCAGCAGCGTAGCCCCAGGGTACAATTCACCCCTCCACTTT; CDR3: CASSVAPGYNSPLHF
J: TRBJ2-3; D: .; size: few; V: TRBV12-3/TRBV12-4; DNA: TGTGCCAGCAACTTGGCCCTCCGGGGGCGCACAGATACGCAGTATTTT; CDR3: CASNLALRGRTDTQYF